This entry concerns a single T cell receptor (beta chain). This entry is derived from a study of T-cell reconstitution after alpha-beta-depleted transplantation in children. The authors prepared the TCRbeta library with unique molecular identifiers. From the PCR reads, TCRdb called clonotypes with MiXCR, one entry per CDR3 protein. In the table there are about 540,000 distinct CDR3 sequences, around 20% of which are singletons. The CDR3 covers 18 residues. With 5 bases removed from V and 0 bases from J, the gap between germline ends came to 20 bases. The rearrangement links TRBV12-3 or TRBV12-4 to TRBJ1-5; D is unclear. The clonotype was recovered from a human donor who donated a stem cell graft to a child with acute lymphoblastic leukemia. The input for sequencing was PBMCs from the stem cell graft donor, taken from the stem cell graft. The CDR3: CASSLQFLRDYSNQPQHF. CDR3 bases: TGTGCCAGCAGTCTACAATTTTTGCGAGATTATAGCAATCAGCCCCAGCATTTT.